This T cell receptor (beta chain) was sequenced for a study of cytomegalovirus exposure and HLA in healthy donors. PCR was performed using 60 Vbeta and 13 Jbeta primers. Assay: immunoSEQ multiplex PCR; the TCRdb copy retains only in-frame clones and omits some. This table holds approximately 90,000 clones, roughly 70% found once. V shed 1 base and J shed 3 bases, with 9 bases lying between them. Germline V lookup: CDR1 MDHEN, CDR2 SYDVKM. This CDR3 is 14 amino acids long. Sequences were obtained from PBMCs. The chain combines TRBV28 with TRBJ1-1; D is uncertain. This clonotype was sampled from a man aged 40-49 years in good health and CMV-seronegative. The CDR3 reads CASSLYRTDTEAFF. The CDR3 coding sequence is TGTGCCAGCAGTTTATACCGAACGGACACTGAAGCTTTCTTT.